Below, one T cell receptor (beta chain) is given with its context. The antigen is unknown. The data belong to a study of graft-versus-host responses after intestinal transplantation. Notes on the study in general: Detected in recipient marrow were GvH clones, some of which were first observed in ileum or blood. Early HvG declines after transplant were associated with peak circulating GvH clone levels.

The V gene lost 6 bases and the J gene lost 0 bases, with 11 bases spanning the gap. The CDR3 is made up of 14 amino acids. CDR1 is MNHEY, CDR2 SMNVEV, per germline (reference sequence). The protocol was immunoSEQ multiplex PCR, while the TCRdb copy is restricted to in-frame clones and leaves out a portion. The table lists approximately 82,000 clones, 85% to 95% of them singletons. The receptor was isolated from a human donor who was the organ donor for an intestinal transplant. The input for sequencing was unstimulated CD8+ T cells sorted from spleen or lymph node cells, taken before transplant. The chain has TRBV27 and TRBJ1-1, with a possible D match to TRBD1 (5 bases). In nucleotides, the CDR3 is TGTGCCAGCAGAGACAGCCTGATGAACACTGAAGCTTTCTTT. It codes for CASRDSLMNTEAFF.